The entry below describes one T cell receptor (beta chain). Its antigen remains unidentified. The sample holds other DNA sequences that translate to the same CDR3. CD45RO negativity and positive selection for CCR7 defined naive CD8 cells, a population that excluded terminally differentiated effector memory CD45RA+ cells. Donors comprised only Caucasian adults living in Nashville, Tennessee. This sample stems from a study of shared clonotypes between healthy human individuals. Findings and caveats of the study: Owing to a small donor count, the genetic and exposure-history diversity represented was limited. What rarefaction showed was incomplete sorted-subset sequencing despite large depth.

The CDR3 is 14 residues long. Germline V lookup: CDR1 MNHEY, CDR2 SMNVEV (reference sequence). Trimming at V came to 2 bases and at J to 6 bases, leaving 3 bases not matched to a gene. Every subset had its genomic DNA shared out evenly among several immunoSEQ plates. The method was immunoSEQ multiplex PCR; TCRdb's version includes in-frame clones alone and lacks a portion of them. The data show millions of clones, 85% to 95% seen once. The chain combines TRBV27 with TRBJ2-3; TRBD2 aligns across 9 bases. The clonotype originates from a man younger than 35 in good health. Sequenced material: naive CD8+ T cells sorted from blood. The CDR3 is CASSLGLAGDTQYF. CDR3 DNA: TGTGCCAGCAGTTTAGGTCTAGCGGGGGATACGCAGTATTTT.